Listed below are T cell receptor beta chains from one sample, sequenced in a study of neoadjuvant anti-PD-1 for oral cavity cancer. The data were produced by immunoSEQ multiplex PCR, yet TCRdb's version contains in-frame clones alone and is incomplete. Of about 14,000 clones listed, 62% are singletons. Sequences were derived from PBMCs, sampled before nivolumab (anti-PD-1) treatment. Receptors originate from a person aged 35-80 years with oral cavity squamous cell carcinoma. Both conserved end residues are part of each CDR3. Each record gives: J gene, V gene, D gene, clone size, CDR3 protein, CDR3 DNA. D genes are given only for firm matches. Clone size appears in some rows only: once, few, many, or a class for an expanded clone.

j_call: TRBJ2-3
v_call: TRBV19
d_call: TRBD2
clone_size: -
cdr3_aa: CASSNRGGGTDTQYF
cdr3_nt: TGTGCCAGTAGTAACCGGGGGGGCGGCACAGATACGCAGTATTTT

j_call: TRBJ2-7
v_call: TRBV28
d_call: -
clone_size: -
cdr3_aa: CASSSPGRLVNEQYF
cdr3_nt: TGTGCCAGCAGTTCGCCCGGCCGACTTGTGAACGAGCAGTACTTC

j_call: TRBJ2-4
v_call: TRBV19
d_call: -
clone_size: -
cdr3_aa: CASKYKNIQYF
cdr3_nt: TGTGCCAGTAAATACAAAAACATTCAGTACTTC

j_call: TRBJ1-2
v_call: TRBV28
d_call: TRBD1
clone_size: few
cdr3_aa: CASCSSTGTGAYGYTF
cdr3_nt: TGTGCCAGCTGCAGCTCAACCGGGACAGGGGCCTATGGCTACACCTTC

j_call: TRBJ2-5
v_call: TRBV7-9
d_call: TRBD1
clone_size: -
cdr3_aa: CASSLDHRDRYEETQYF
cdr3_nt: TGTGCCAGCAGCTTAGACCACCGGGACAGATATGAAGAGACCCAGTACTTC

j_call: TRBJ1-5
v_call: TRBV10-2
d_call: TRBD1
clone_size: few
cdr3_aa: CASRTGEYSNQPQHF
cdr3_nt: TGCGCCAGCAGGACAGGGGAATATAGCAATCAGCCCCAGCATTTT

j_call: TRBJ2-1
v_call: TRBV2
d_call: -
clone_size: -
cdr3_aa: CASSKAGFYNEQFF
cdr3_nt: TGTGCCAGCAGTAAGGCGGGTTTCTACAATGAGCAGTTCTTC

j_call: TRBJ1-4
v_call: TRBV7-9
d_call: -
clone_size: -
cdr3_aa: CASTGGGGLLNEKLFF
cdr3_nt: TGTGCCAGCACGGGTGGGGGCGGCTTACTTAATGAAAAACTGTTTTTT

j_call: TRBJ2-7
v_call: TRBV28
d_call: TRBD2
clone_size: -
cdr3_aa: CAGKAGDSSYEQYF
cdr3_nt: TGTGCCGGAAAAGCGGGAGATTCCTCCTACGAGCAGTACTTC

j_call: TRBJ2-7
v_call: TRBV7-8
d_call: -
clone_size: -
cdr3_aa: CASSLARMGAVSYEQYF
cdr3_nt: TGTGCCAGCAGCTTAGCGCGGATGGGAGCGGTCTCCTACGAGCAGTACTTC

j_call: TRBJ1-2
v_call: TRBV6-6
d_call: TRBD1
clone_size: once
cdr3_aa: CASSTGTGNGYTF
cdr3_nt: TGTGCCAGCAGCACCGGGACAGGGAATGGCTACACCTTC

j_call: TRBJ2-7
v_call: TRBV30
d_call: TRBD1
clone_size: -
cdr3_aa: CAWRGTGGYEQYF
cdr3_nt: TGTGCCTGGAGGGGGACAGGGGGCTACGAGCAGTACTTC

j_call: TRBJ2-1
v_call: TRBV13
d_call: TRBD1
clone_size: -
cdr3_aa: CASSSFRDSYNEQFF
cdr3_nt: TGTGCCAGCAGTTCTTTCCGGGACAGTTACAATGAGCAGTTCTTC

j_call: TRBJ1-1
v_call: TRBV28
d_call: -
clone_size: -
cdr3_aa: CASSPGPNTEAFF
cdr3_nt: TGTGCCAGCAGTCCAGGACCGAACACTGAAGCTTTCTTT

j_call: TRBJ1-1
v_call: TRBV9
d_call: -
clone_size: -
cdr3_aa: CASSVVRGNTEAFF
cdr3_nt: TGTGCCAGCAGCGTAGTAAGGGGGAACACTGAAGCTTTCTTT

j_call: TRBJ2-7
v_call: TRBV30
d_call: -
clone_size: -
cdr3_aa: CAWSAVQGLTLTEQYF
cdr3_nt: TGTGCCTGGAGCGCGGTTCAGGGACTCACTCTAACCGAGCAGTACTTC

j_call: TRBJ2-2
v_call: TRBV5-4
d_call: TRBD2
clone_size: -
cdr3_aa: CASSSTSGGHTGELFF
cdr3_nt: TGTGCCAGCAGCTCTACTAGCGGGGGGCACACCGGGGAGCTGTTTTTT

j_call: TRBJ1-4
v_call: TRBV28
d_call: -
clone_size: -
cdr3_aa: CAVAGAWGKLFF
cdr3_nt: TGTGCCGTTGCGGGCGCCTGGGGAAAACTGTTTTTT

j_call: TRBJ1-6
v_call: TRBV11-3
d_call: -
clone_size: -
cdr3_aa: CASSAGADSPLHF
cdr3_nt: TGTGCCAGTTCTGCAGGGGCAGATTCACCCCTCCACTTT

j_call: TRBJ2-1
v_call: TRBV19
d_call: TRBD2
clone_size: -
cdr3_aa: CASRRTSGRAHNEQFF
cdr3_nt: TGTGCCAGTAGAAGGACTAGCGGGAGAGCCCACAATGAGCAGTTCTTC

j_call: TRBJ2-3
v_call: TRBV6-1
d_call: TRBD2
clone_size: -
cdr3_aa: CASSELAGVTDTQYF
cdr3_nt: TGTGCCAGCAGTGAACTAGCGGGAGTCACAGATACGCAGTATTTT

j_call: TRBJ2-6
v_call: TRBV4-1
d_call: -
clone_size: -
cdr3_aa: CASSHGSGANVLTF
cdr3_nt: TGCGCCAGCAGCCATGGGTCTGGGGCCAACGTCCTGACTTTC

j_call: TRBJ1-2
v_call: TRBV10-2
d_call: -
clone_size: -
cdr3_aa: CASSDAGQRGDYGYTF
cdr3_nt: TGCGCCAGCAGTGACGCCGGACAGAGAGGTGACTATGGCTACACCTTC

j_call: TRBJ2-7
v_call: TRBV7-2
d_call: TRBD2
clone_size: -
cdr3_aa: CASSRSGGQTVQYF
cdr3_nt: TGTGCCAGCAGCCGGAGCGGGGGGCAAACCGTGCAGTACTTC

j_call: TRBJ2-1
v_call: TRBV7-2
d_call: TRBD2
clone_size: -
cdr3_aa: CASSYGVGLAGEQFF
cdr3_nt: TGTGCCAGCAGCTACGGGGTAGGACTAGCGGGAGAGCAGTTCTTC

j_call: TRBJ1-5
v_call: TRBV7-2
d_call: TRBD1
clone_size: -
cdr3_aa: CASSSTGQGNQPQHF
cdr3_nt: TGTGCCAGCAGCTCTACCGGACAGGGCAATCAGCCCCAGCATTTT

j_call: TRBJ1-2
v_call: TRBV6-5
d_call: -
clone_size: few
cdr3_aa: CASSSTSTSGDGYTF
cdr3_nt: TGTGCCAGCAGTTCTACTTCGACTTCAGGGGATGGCTACACCTTC

j_call: TRBJ1-1
v_call: TRBV7-8
d_call: TRBD1
clone_size: -
cdr3_aa: CASTSDRVNTEAFF
cdr3_nt: TGTGCCAGCACTTCAGACAGGGTGAACACTGAAGCTTTCTTT

j_call: TRBJ1-2
v_call: TRBV11-1
d_call: -
clone_size: few
cdr3_aa: CASSPGWVGDYGYTF
cdr3_nt: TGTGCCAGCAGCCCCGGTTGGGTTGGGGACTATGGCTACACCTTC

j_call: TRBJ1-5
v_call: TRBV5-1
d_call: -
clone_size: -
cdr3_aa: CASSLEGASFQPQHF
cdr3_nt: TGCGCCAGCAGCTTGGAGGGCGCGAGCTTCCAGCCCCAGCATTTT

j_call: TRBJ1-2
v_call: TRBV7-9
d_call: TRBD1
clone_size: -
cdr3_aa: CASSLGEGADGYTF
cdr3_nt: TGTGCCAGCAGCCTAGGGGAGGGGGCGGATGGCTACACCTTC

j_call: TRBJ2-3
v_call: TRBV5-4
d_call: TRBD1
clone_size: -
cdr3_aa: CASSLDPGGATDTQYF
cdr3_nt: TGTGCCAGCAGCTTGGATCCAGGGGGTGCCACAGATACGCAGTATTTT

j_call: TRBJ1-2
v_call: TRBV6-6
d_call: -
clone_size: -
cdr3_aa: CASSRGPSIYGYTF
cdr3_nt: TGTGCCAGCAGTCGAGGCCCGTCGATCTATGGCTACACCTTC

j_call: TRBJ2-7
v_call: TRBV25-1
d_call: -
clone_size: -
cdr3_aa: CASTPNTGTLYEQYF
cdr3_nt: TGTGCCAGCACCCCGAACACCGGGACACTCTACGAGCAGTACTTC

j_call: TRBJ2-3
v_call: TRBV7-2
d_call: TRBD1
clone_size: -
cdr3_aa: CASSLATGWRGTDTQYF
cdr3_nt: TGTGCCAGCAGCTTAGCGACAGGGTGGAGAGGCACAGATACGCAGTATTTT

j_call: TRBJ2-7
v_call: TRBV7-9
d_call: -
clone_size: -
cdr3_aa: CASSAPQGGYEQYF
cdr3_nt: TGTGCCAGCAGCGCGCCGCAGGGGGGCTACGAGCAGTACTTC

j_call: TRBJ1-2
v_call: TRBV2
d_call: -
clone_size: -
cdr3_aa: CASRGGIVAHGYTF
cdr3_nt: TGTGCCAGTAGGGGCGGGATCGTTGCACATGGCTACACCTTC

j_call: TRBJ2-1
v_call: TRBV19
d_call: -
clone_size: -
cdr3_aa: CASSSGARDEQFF
cdr3_nt: TGTGCCAGTAGTAGTGGGGCTAGGGATGAGCAGTTCTTC

j_call: TRBJ2-3
v_call: TRBV2
d_call: TRBD2
clone_size: -
cdr3_aa: CASSTLAGGSDTQYF
cdr3_nt: TGTGCCAGCAGTACCCTAGCGGGGGGCTCAGATACGCAGTATTTT

j_call: TRBJ2-3
v_call: TRBV6-1
d_call: -
clone_size: -
cdr3_aa: CASTLRGVGEYF
cdr3_nt: TGTGCCAGCACACTTCGCGGAGTCGGCGAGTATTTT

j_call: TRBJ2-1
v_call: TRBV5-4
d_call: TRBD2
clone_size: few
cdr3_aa: CASSLRSSGGNEQFF
cdr3_nt: TGTGCCAGCAGCTTGCGGTCTAGCGGGGGCAATGAGCAGTTCTTC

j_call: TRBJ2-1
v_call: TRBV9
d_call: TRBD2
clone_size: few
cdr3_aa: CASSPGRASGYNEQFF
cdr3_nt: TGTGCCAGCAGCCCCGGGAGGGCTAGCGGATACAATGAGCAGTTCTTC

j_call: TRBJ2-5
v_call: TRBV2
d_call: TRBD2
clone_size: -
cdr3_aa: CASSLGLAVGETQYF
cdr3_nt: TGTGCCAGCAGCCTTGGACTAGCGGTGGGAGAGACCCAGTACTTC

j_call: TRBJ2-7
v_call: TRBV29-1
d_call: -
clone_size: -
cdr3_aa: CSVVEGTYEQYF
cdr3_nt: TGCAGCGTTGTGGAGGGGACCTACGAGCAGTACTTC

j_call: TRBJ2-2
v_call: TRBV7-8
d_call: -
clone_size: -
cdr3_aa: CASSLAGPNTGELFF
cdr3_nt: TGTGCCAGCAGCTTAGCGGGGCCGAACACCGGGGAGCTGTTTTTT

j_call: TRBJ2-7
v_call: TRBV28
d_call: -
clone_size: -
cdr3_aa: CASGRSASYEQYF
cdr3_nt: TGTGCCAGCGGAAGAAGTGCCTCCTACGAGCAGTACTTC

j_call: TRBJ1-1
v_call: TRBV2
d_call: -
clone_size: -
cdr3_aa: CASSEIRPEAFF
cdr3_nt: TGTGCCAGCAGTGAAATCCGGCCTGAAGCTTTCTTT

j_call: TRBJ2-7
v_call: TRBV27
d_call: -
clone_size: -
cdr3_aa: CASSYRGGPPPYEQYF
cdr3_nt: TGTGCCAGCAGTTACCGCGGGGGCCCTCCTCCCTACGAGCAGTACTTC

j_call: TRBJ1-2
v_call: TRBV7-8
d_call: -
clone_size: few
cdr3_aa: CASSLEGTGVYGYTF
cdr3_nt: TGTGCCAGCAGCTTAGAGGGTACGGGTGTATATGGCTACACCTTC

j_call: TRBJ2-1
v_call: TRBV6-1
d_call: -
clone_size: -
cdr3_aa: CASSEALLGNEQFF
cdr3_nt: TGTGCCAGCAGTGAAGCGCTTCTTGGTAATGAGCAGTTCTTC

j_call: TRBJ2-7
v_call: TRBV6-1
d_call: TRBD2
clone_size: -
cdr3_aa: CASSELRRGTSYYEQYF
cdr3_nt: TGTGCCAGCAGTGAACTACGTAGGGGGACTAGTTACTACGAGCAGTACTTC

j_call: TRBJ1-2
v_call: TRBV2
d_call: -
clone_size: -
cdr3_aa: CASSEALLTNYGYTF
cdr3_nt: TGTGCCAGCAGTGAAGCGCTCTTGACTAACTATGGCTACACCTTC

j_call: TRBJ1-2
v_call: TRBV7-2
d_call: -
clone_size: -
cdr3_aa: CASSSSSSTYGYTF
cdr3_nt: TGTGCCAGCAGCTCCTCGAGCTCTACCTATGGCTACACCTTC